These T cell receptor beta chains were read from a single sample in a study of T cells after yellow fever vaccination. TCRdb reprocessed the 5' RACE reads via MiXCR and lists one record per CDR3 protein. The profile shows around 320,000 distinct CDR3 sequences, 9.5% to 12% of them singletons. The sample was CD4+ T cells sorted from PBMCs, taken 45 days after the yellow fever booster vaccination. Receptor source: a man in his late teens or twenties who received the YFV17D yellow fever vaccine. Both conserved end residues are part of each CDR3. Each record gives: V gene, J gene, clone size, CDR3 protein. The size of a clone is reported for some rows only, either as once, few or many, or as a class for expanded clones.

V gene: TRBV5-1
J gene: TRBJ2-3
clone size: few
CDR3 protein: CASLAGAGTDTQYF

V gene: TRBV5-1
J gene: TRBJ1-6
clone size: NA
CDR3 protein: CASSLAPGQGSPLHF

V gene: TRBV7-2
J gene: TRBJ1-2
clone size: once
CDR3 protein: CASSLEWANYGYTF

V gene: TRBV18
J gene: TRBJ2-1
clone size: few
CDR3 protein: CASSLLAVDNEQFF

V gene: TRBV28
J gene: TRBJ1-6
clone size: few
CDR3 protein: CASRYPAGDDSPLHF

V gene: TRBV29-1
J gene: TRBJ2-1
clone size: few
CDR3 protein: CSGGQRRVLFF

V gene: TRBV20-1
J gene: TRBJ1-2
clone size: many
CDR3 protein: CSARRDRNYGYTF

V gene: TRBV5-1
J gene: TRBJ2-1
clone size: NA
CDR3 protein: CASSLRLAGRVRNEQFF

V gene: TRBV6-5
J gene: TRBJ1-3
clone size: NA
CDR3 protein: CASRDSGNTIYF

V gene: TRBV11-2
J gene: TRBJ1-4
clone size: few
CDR3 protein: CASSSRPRVGGAATNEKLFF

V gene: TRBV6-6
J gene: TRBJ1-3
clone size: NA
CDR3 protein: CASSYGPSISGNTIYF

V gene: TRBV2
J gene: TRBJ2-2
clone size: NA
CDR3 protein: CARSPGAGGTSELFF

V gene: TRBV7-2
J gene: TRBJ2-1
clone size: few
CDR3 protein: CASSYRFGAGGLNNEQFF

V gene: TRBV5-1
J gene: TRBJ2-7
clone size: many
CDR3 protein: CASSHTGEEQYF

V gene: TRBV7-3
J gene: TRBJ2-7
clone size: few
CDR3 protein: CASSFGTNYEQYF

V gene: TRBV5-6
J gene: TRBJ2-3
clone size: few
CDR3 protein: CASSLGRLAGRADTQYF

V gene: TRBV6-5
J gene: TRBJ1-5
clone size: few
CDR3 protein: CASSYSSGAGNQPQHF

V gene: TRBV5-1
J gene: TRBJ2-2
clone size: many
CDR3 protein: CASRLEFTGELFF

V gene: TRBV6-5
J gene: TRBJ2-3
clone size: few
CDR3 protein: CASGGRTGQGPPPYTDTQYF

V gene: TRBV6-1
J gene: TRBJ1-2
clone size: few
CDR3 protein: CASLAGGGYGYTF

V gene: TRBV10-2
J gene: TRBJ2-5
clone size: NA
CDR3 protein: CASSEPEAAPQETQYF

V gene: TRBV3-1
J gene: TRBJ1-5
clone size: NA
CDR3 protein: CASSHRGRGQPQHF

V gene: TRBV19
J gene: TRBJ1-5
clone size: few
CDR3 protein: CASSTGLPGGNQPQHF

V gene: TRBV7-9
J gene: TRBJ2-2
clone size: many
CDR3 protein: CASLDRTNTGELFF

V gene: TRBV7-3
J gene: TRBJ2-1
clone size: few
CDR3 protein: CASSLTRDTSGDEQFF

V gene: TRBV25-1
J gene: TRBJ1-1
clone size: NA
CDR3 protein: CASSDSVLNTEAFF

V gene: TRBV28
J gene: TRBJ1-1
clone size: NA
CDR3 protein: CASSYTPGQGHSHFFMNTEAFF

V gene: TRBV11-1
J gene: TRBJ2-1
clone size: few
CDR3 protein: CASRGAGYEQFF

V gene: TRBV2
J gene: TRBJ2-5
clone size: NA
CDR3 protein: CARSGGPQETQYF

V gene: TRBV6-2/TRBV6-3
J gene: TRBJ2-3
clone size: NA
CDR3 protein: CASSYSTFGSDTQYF

V gene: TRBV7-3
J gene: TRBJ1-3
clone size: many
CDR3 protein: CASSPGPSSGNTIYF

V gene: TRBV18
J gene: TRBJ2-3
clone size: NA
CDR3 protein: CASSPSVPPDTQYF

V gene: TRBV5-1
J gene: TRBJ2-4
clone size: few
CDR3 protein: CASSLGWAGGPHIQYF

V gene: TRBV29-1
J gene: TRBJ1-1
clone size: NA
CDR3 protein: CSADEDPNTEAFF

V gene: TRBV5-1
J gene: TRBJ1-1
clone size: NA
CDR3 protein: CASSLQGNNEAFF

V gene: TRBV6-5
J gene: TRBJ1-5
clone size: few
CDR3 protein: CASSRSFSTYQPQHF

V gene: TRBV7-2
J gene: TRBJ2-1
clone size: few
CDR3 protein: CASSRQFGGNEQFF

V gene: TRBV20-1
J gene: TRBJ2-3
clone size: few
CDR3 protein: CSEATGGNTDTQYF

V gene: TRBV7-6
J gene: TRBJ2-5
clone size: NA
CDR3 protein: CASSSRTGGTTQYF

V gene: TRBV20-1
J gene: TRBJ2-5
clone size: many
CDR3 protein: CSAQRRLASIGQYF

V gene: TRBV5-1
J gene: TRBJ2-3
clone size: few
CDR3 protein: CASSAPGADTQYF

V gene: TRBV5-4
J gene: TRBJ2-3
clone size: NA
CDR3 protein: CASSLDRNTRTDTQYF

V gene: TRBV7-2
J gene: TRBJ2-2
clone size: NA
CDR3 protein: CASSSRGPRNTGELFF

V gene: TRBV20-1
J gene: TRBJ2-3
clone size: NA
CDR3 protein: CSVPRLAGASQDTDTQYF

V gene: TRBV12-3/TRBV12-4
J gene: TRBJ2-7
clone size: many
CDR3 protein: CASSLSGTGTYEQYF

V gene: TRBV18
J gene: TRBJ2-5
clone size: NA
CDR3 protein: CASSPRGARQETQCF

V gene: TRBV5-5
J gene: TRBJ2-2
clone size: few
CDR3 protein: CASSFRSQANTGELFF

V gene: TRBV6-5
J gene: TRBJ1-1
clone size: NA
CDR3 protein: CASRRGLRNTEAFF

V gene: TRBV13
J gene: TRBJ1-1
clone size: many
CDR3 protein: CASSFPNTEAFF

V gene: TRBV6-2/TRBV6-3
J gene: TRBJ1-4
clone size: NA
CDR3 protein: CASRWTGNEKLFF